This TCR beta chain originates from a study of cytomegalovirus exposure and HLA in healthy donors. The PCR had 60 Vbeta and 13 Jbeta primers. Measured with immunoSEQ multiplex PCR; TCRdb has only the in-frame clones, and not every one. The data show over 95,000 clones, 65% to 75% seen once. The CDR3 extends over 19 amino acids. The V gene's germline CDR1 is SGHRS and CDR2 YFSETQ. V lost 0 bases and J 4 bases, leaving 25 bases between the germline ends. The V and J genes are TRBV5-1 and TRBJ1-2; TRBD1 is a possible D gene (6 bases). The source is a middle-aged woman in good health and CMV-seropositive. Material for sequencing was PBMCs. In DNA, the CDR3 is TGCGCCAGCAGCTTGGAAGGTTTTTTTCGGGGGGGCGCGAGCTATGGCTACACCTTC. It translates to CASSLEGFFRGGASYGYTF. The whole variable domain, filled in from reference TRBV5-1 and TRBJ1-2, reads KAGVTQTPRYLIKTRGQQVTLSCSPISGHRSVSWYQQTPGQGLQFLFEYFSETQRNKGNFPGRFSGRQFSNSRSEMNVSTLELGDSALYLCASSLEGFFRGGASYGYTFGSGTRLTVV.